This T cell receptor beta chain was captured by sequencing in a study of neoadjuvant anti-PD-1 for oral cavity cancer. The wider study: Patients without progression got a fourth dose around day 43.

PBMC libraries mostly used roughly 480 ng of input genomic DNA, with six replicates per sample. Using immunoSEQ multiplex PCR, the repertoire was profiled, and TCRdb retains in-frame clones only, with some absent. The table lists about 42,000 clones, approximately 80% of them singletons. Time point denoted: after neoadjuvant nivolumab, at surgical resection. This CDR3 is built from 14 residues. Looked up from germline, CDR1 is SGHTS and CDR2 is YDEGEE. Trimming cost V 5 bases and J 8 bases; bases outside gene matches: 5. The source material was PBMCs, sampled after nivolumab (anti-PD-1) treatment. The receptor comes from a person between 40 and 85 years old with oral cavity squamous cell carcinoma. The chain joins TRBV5-8 to TRBJ1-6; 9 nucleotides agree with TRBD1. DNA of the CDR3: TGTGCCAGCAGTAAGGGACAGGGTGATTCACCCCTCCACTTT. Amino acids: CASSKGQGDSPLHF.